The rows below give T cell receptor beta chains drawn from one sample of a study of cytotoxic CD8 clonotypes in ibrutinib-treated CLL. Produced via immunoSEQ multiplex PCR; TCRdb's table is partial and in-frame only. Of around 160,000 clones listed, roughly 77% are singletons. The source was PBMCs, collected after 12 months of ibrutinib treatment. These receptors all come from a human donor with chronic lymphocytic leukemia. The CDR3 runs from the conserved cysteine through the conserved F or W. D genes are given only for firm matches.

J,V,D,CDR3,DNA
TRBJ2-7,TRBV7-9,.,CASSSTRYEQYF,TGTGCCAGCAGCTCGACTCGGTACGAGCAGTACTTC
TRBJ2-3,TRBV27,TRBD1,CASSLGQGATDTQYF,TGTGCCAGCAGTTTGGGACAGGGAGCTACAGATACGCAGTATTTT
TRBJ2-3,TRBV5-6,TRBD1,CASSWTGTGAADTQYF,TGTGCCAGCAGCTGGACCGGGACAGGGGCGGCAGATACGCAGTATTTT
TRBJ1-5,TRBV21-1,.,CASSKVGWQRNQPQHF,TGTGCCAGCAGCAAAGTAGGATGGCAGAGAAATCAGCCCCAGCATTTT
TRBJ2-7,TRBV27,.,CASSRGNTRFRSYEQYF,TGTGCCAGCAGCCGAGGCAACACTAGGTTTCGCTCCTACGAGCAGTACTTC
TRBJ2-1,TRBV5-5,TRBD2,CASSLGTSEPDEQFF,TGTGCCAGCAGCCTCGGGACTAGCGAACCCGATGAGCAGTTCTTC
TRBJ1-6,TRBV27,.,CASNQWGDSPLHF,TGTGCCAGCAACCAGTGGGGGGATTCACCCCTCCACTTT
TRBJ1-5,TRBV6-6,.,CASSYRNDRFLGPQHF,TGTGCCAGCAGTTACCGTAACGACAGGTTCTTAGGGCCCCAGCATTTT
TRBJ1-1,TRBV29-1,.,CSVLSPRATEAFF,TGCAGCGTCTTGAGTCCGAGGGCCACTGAAGCTTTCTTT
TRBJ2-7,TRBV6-5,.,CASSHTGGASYEQYF,TGTGCCAGCAGCCATACAGGGGGGGCCTCCTACGAGCAGTACTTC